Below, 3 T cell receptor beta chains from the same sample are listed, as sequenced in a study of CD8+ T cells in alopecia areata. Sequencing relied on a cDNA template that was reverse transcribed from extracted RNA. Sequencing was performed with immunoSEQ multiplex PCR; in TCRdb, only in-frame clones are kept and a portion is missing. The table records about 110,000 clones, around 59% of them present only once. Specimen: CD8+ T cells sorted from blood. The source is a human donor in good health.

As for this clone: A read error may produce the germline difference seen at one junction end. The rearrangement links TRBV28 to TRBJ1-1; no firm D call. The CDR3 length is 15 residues. Germline CDR1 reads MDHEN; CDR2 reads SYDVKM. Here the CDR3 DNA reads TGTGCCAGCAATTTATTCGGGCAGTTGAACACTGAAGCTTTCTTT. This encodes CASNLFGQLNTEAFF.

This rearrangement joins TRBV2 to TRBJ2-7; the D gene is possibly TRBD1 (7 bases). The germline gives CDR1 SNHLY, CDR2 FYNNEI. V gave up 4 bases and J gave up 0 bases, with 10 bases separating them. This CDR3 has 14 residues. The CDR3 sequence: CASSGRDSSYEQYF. The CDR3, as DNA: TGTGCCAGCAGTGGGAGGGACAGCTCCTACGAGCAGTACTTC.

This clone appeared a single time. The CDR3 DNA follows: TGTGCCAGCAGTTTAGGCCCCGGGGGTTCCTACAATGAGCAGTTCTTC. As protein: CASSLGPGGSYNEQFF. The genes are TRBV28 and TRBJ2-1; perhaps TRBD2 as D (6 bases). Germline values: CDR1 MDHEN, CDR2 SYDVKM. V was cut by 2 bases and J by 1 base, with 12 bases left in between. The CDR3 covers 16 residues.